The 18 T cell receptor beta chains in this list originate from one sample, sequenced in a study of cytomegalovirus exposure and HLA in healthy donors. Vbeta (60) and Jbeta (13) primers were used in the PCR. Here immunoSEQ multiplex PCR was the method, and the copy in TCRdb shows in-frame clones only, minus some. The sample includes 150,000 to 200,000 clones, around 80% of them seen just once. Input material: PBMCs. Receptors were obtained from a woman aged 18-35 years in good health and CMV-seropositive.

The V gene is TRBV5-1, the J gene TRBJ1-5; D uncertain. The CDR3 length is 15 residues. V lost 1 base to trimming and J lost 2 bases, with 10 bases between them. Germline V lookup: CDR1 SGHRS, CDR2 YFSETQ. CDR3 sequence: CASSLYGDGNQPQHF. For the CDR3, the DNA is TGCGCCAGCAGCTTGTACGGGGATGGCAATCAGCCCCAGCATTTT.

V usage is TRBV4-1 and J usage is TRBJ2-1; D is undetermined. Looked up from germline, CDR1 is MGHRA and CDR2 is YSYEKL. V lost 4 bases, J lost 9 bases, and 13 bases lay in between. CDR3 length equals 13 residues. CDR3 amino acids: CASSPSQNPEQFF. The CDR3 region has the DNA TGCGCCAGCAGCCCCTCTCAGAACCCTGAGCAGTTCTTC.

V gene TRBV4-1 combines with J gene TRBJ2-3; 14 nucleotides match TRBD2. Germline lookup yields CDR1 MGHRA and CDR2 YSYEKL. V was pared by 2 bases and J by 5 bases, with 18 bases of the junction left unmatched. The CDR3 is 21 amino acids. CDR3 in amino acids: CASSQRTGTSGGKVSRDTQYF. The CDR3 region has the DNA TGCGCCAGCAGCCAAAGGACCGGGACTAGCGGGGGTAAGGTGTCGAGAGATACGCAGTATTTT.

This clone ranks as medium-sized (0.01 to 0.1%). The CDR3 loop reads CASSDSMNTEAFF. The CDR3, as DNA: TGTGCCAGCAGTGACAGCATGAACACTGAAGCTTTCTTT. The rearrangement uses TRBV6-4 and TRBJ1-1; no reliable D call. Looked up from germline, CDR1 is MRHNA and CDR2 is SNTAGT. This CDR3 has 13 amino acids. The ends were cut back, 2 bases at V and 0 bases at J, with 4 bases in the middle.

The J gene is TRBJ2-2, the V gene TRBV6-4; a possible D gene is TRBD2 (5 bases). V lost 4 bases and J 3 bases, leaving 9 bases between the germline ends. Germline V lookup: CDR1 MRHNA, CDR2 SNTAGT. The CDR3 has 14 amino acids. The DNA for the CDR3 is TGTGCCAGCAGTGTGGCTAGCCACACCGGGGAGCTGTTTTTT. Its translation is CASSVASHTGELFF.

This clone has just a few counts. V and J are TRBV5-1 and TRBJ1-2; 7 bases align to TRBD1. The junction had 6 bases not matched to a gene; V was cut back by 4 bases and J by 0 bases. This CDR3 has 15 amino acids. Germline V CDR1 and CDR2: SGHRS, YFSETQ. The chain's CDR3 is CASSGRDRANYGYTF. The CDR3 coding sequence is TGCGCCAGCAGCGGAAGGGACAGAGCTAACTATGGCTACACCTTC.

The V call is TRBV7-2, the J call TRBJ2-5; TRBD2 might be the D (6 bases). This CDR3 comprises 14 residues. Per germline, CDR1 SGHTA and CDR2 FQGNSA. With 5 bases removed from V and 5 bases from J, the gap between germline ends came to 15 bases. The DNA for the CDR3 is TGTGCCAGCAGCCGGGGACTCTCTAGGGAGACCCAGTACTTC. Its translation is CASSRGLSRETQYF.

This clone was seen a single time. The chain links TRBV7-9 to TRBJ1-2, with 8 bases identical to TRBD1. Germline-derived CDR1 and CDR2 are SEHNR and FQNEAQ (reference sequence). V dropped 5 bases and J dropped 4; count of bases not matched to a gene: 9. The CDR3 is 15 amino acids. In DNA, the CDR3 is TGTGCCAGCAGCGGATTACGAGACAGGGGCTATGGCTACACCTTC. Its translation: CASSGLRDRGYGYTF.

The V call is TRBV6-5, the J call TRBJ1-2, with a possible D match to TRBD1 (5 bases). The length of the CDR3 is 16 residues. CDR1 MNHEY and CDR2 SVGAGI come from the germline V gene. V was shortened by 4 bases and J by 0 bases, with 15 bases between the two germline ends. CDR3 in DNA: TGTGCCAGCAGTTGGGGGGTTCGGGGCGCTAACTATGGCTACACCTTC. Protein: CASSWGVRGANYGYTF.

This sequence joins TRBV9 and TRBJ2-3, with 7 bases identical to TRBD2. CDR1 is SGDLS and CDR2 is YYNGEE in the germline V gene. The CDR3 sequence is 14 residues long. V lost 3 bases to trimming and J lost 3 bases; unmatched junction nucleotides: 4. The CDR3 DNA follows: TGTGCCAGCAGCGAATCTAGCGGTACAGATACGCAGTATTTT. Residues: CASSESSGTDTQYF.

V and J are TRBV19 and TRBJ2-7, with 9 bases that match TRBD1. In germline, CDR1 is LNHDA, CDR2 SQIVND (reference sequence). This CDR3 contains 15 residues. Germline trimming cut 5 bases from V and 2 bases from J; bases unmatched to any gene: 7. This CDR3 is CASSEDRGGTYEQYF. The CDR3 DNA reads TGTGCCAGTAGTGAAGACAGGGGGGGAACCTACGAGCAGTACTTC.

The V and J genes are TRBV5-1 and TRBJ1-2; weak D call: TRBD1 (6 bases). Germline lookup yields CDR1 SGHRS and CDR2 YFSETQ. CDR3 size: 14 residues. V shed 5 bases and J shed 10 bases, with 21 bases lying between them. The CDR3 loop is CASRYLQGPGDYTF. Here the CDR3 DNA reads TGCGCCAGCAGGTACCTACAGGGCCCCGGGGACTACACCTTC.

The chain combines TRBV15 with TRBJ2-7; 11 positions match TRBD1. The CDR3 spans 14 residues. Germline V gene lookup returns CDR1 LNHNV and CDR2 YYDKDF (reference sequence). Trimming cost V 5 bases and J 4 bases; bases outside gene matches: 4. In DNA form, the CDR3 reads TGTGCCACCAGCGGGGGGACAGGGGGGTACGAGCAGTACTTC. Translating gives CATSGGTGGYEQYF.

This clone showed up just once. The V and J genes are TRBV9 and TRBJ2-3, with D tentatively TRBD2 (6 bases). The V and J ends lost 3 bases and 6 bases respectively, with 8 bases between them. This CDR3 spans 12 amino acids. Germline CDR1 SGDLS, CDR2 YYNGEE. The CDR3 loop is CASSGGTDTQYF. CDR3 in DNA: TGTGCCAGCAGCGGGGGGACTGATACGCAGTATTTT. Full variable domain (outside the CDR3, taken from reference TRBV9 and TRBJ2-3): DSGVTQTPKHLITATGQRVTLRCSPRSGDLSVYWYQQSLDQGLQFLIQYYNGEERAKGNILERFSAQQFPDLHSELNLSSLELGDSALYFCASSGGTDTQYFGPGTRLTVL.

The chain uses TRBV15 and TRBJ1-3; the D is unclear. The germline gives CDR1 LNHNV, CDR2 YYDKDF (reference sequence). The V gene lost 4 bases and the J gene lost 0 bases, with 13 bases spanning the gap. CDR3 size: 16 residues. The CDR3 DNA reads as TGTGCCACCAGCACCACCTTCGCCGGCTCTGGAAACACCATATATTTT. It specifies CATSTTFAGSGNTIYF.

The chain carries TRBV11-3 and TRBJ2-5; 14 bases fit TRBD2. The CDR3 length is 18 residues. Germline V gene lookup returns CDR1 SGHNT and CDR2 YENEEA. V lost 2 bases and J lost 4; bases outside the gene matches: 9. Here the CDR3 DNA reads TGTGCCAGCAGCTTAAGGTTGACTAGCGGGGGGGCCAGAGAGACCCAGTACTTC. It translates to CASSLRLTSGGARETQYF.

The CDR3 DNA reads TGTGCCTGGAGGGATCCTAACGGGGGTTACAATGAGCAGTTCTTC. Its protein is CAWRDPNGGYNEQFF. This chain uses TRBV30 with TRBJ2-1; perhaps TRBD2 as D (6 bases). CDR3 length: 15 amino acids. The V end was cut by 3 bases, the J end by 4 bases, with 16 bases between. Germline loops: CDR1 GTSNPN, CDR2 SVGIG (reference sequence).

V is TRBV5-4 and J is TRBJ2-1; 7 positions agree with TRBD2. This CDR3 spans 17 amino acids. V shed 0 bases, J shed 0 bases, and the junction held 6 bases outside the gene matches. The V gene's germline CDR1 is SGHNT and CDR2 YYREEE (reference sequence). For the CDR3, the DNA is TGTGCCAGCAGCTTGGAACCGGGACTATCCTCCTACAATGAGCAGTTCTTC. Residues: CASSLEPGLSSYNEQFF.